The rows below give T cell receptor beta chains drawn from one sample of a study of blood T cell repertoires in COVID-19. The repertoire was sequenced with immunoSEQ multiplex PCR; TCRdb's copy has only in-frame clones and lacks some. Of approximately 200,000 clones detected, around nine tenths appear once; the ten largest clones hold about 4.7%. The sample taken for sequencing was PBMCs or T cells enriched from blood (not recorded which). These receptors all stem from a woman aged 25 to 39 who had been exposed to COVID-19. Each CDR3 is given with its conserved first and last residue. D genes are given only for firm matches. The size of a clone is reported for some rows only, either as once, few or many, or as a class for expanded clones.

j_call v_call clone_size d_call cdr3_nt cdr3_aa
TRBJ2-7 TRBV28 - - TGTGCCAGCAGCCCCTACTACGAGCAGTACTTC CASSPYYEQYF
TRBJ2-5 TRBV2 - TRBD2 TGTGCCAGCAGGAGGGATCGGACTAGCGGGGGGTGGGAGACCCAGTACTTC CASRRDRTSGGWETQYF
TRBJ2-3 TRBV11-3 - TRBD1 TGTGCCAGCAGCTTTAGGGCAGGGGGCGTAGATACGCAGTATTTT CASSFRAGGVDTQYF
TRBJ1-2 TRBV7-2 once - TGTGCCAGCAGTAAACGGGACACAGCTAACTATGGCTACACCTTC CASSKRDTANYGYTF
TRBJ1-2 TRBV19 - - TGTGCCAGTAGGACACGCGACTATGTACCCTATGGCTACACCTTC CASRTRDYVPYGYTF
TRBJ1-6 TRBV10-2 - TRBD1 TGCGCCAGCAGCCGTAAGGGGAGACAGGGGGAATCACCCCTCCACTTT CASSRKGRQGESPLHF
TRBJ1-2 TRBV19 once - TGTGCCAGTAGTCCGCGACAGGTCTATGGCTACACCTTC CASSPRQVYGYTF
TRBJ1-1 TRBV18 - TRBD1 TGTGCCAGCTCACAGGGACAGGGCGACACTGAAGCTTTCTTT CASSQGQGDTEAFF
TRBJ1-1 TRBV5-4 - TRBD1 TGTGCCAGCAGCTCCCCGGGACAGGGTGATACTGAAGCTTTCTTT CASSSPGQGDTEAFF
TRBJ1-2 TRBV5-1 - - TGCGCCAGCAGCCCTGGGTCGGGGAATTCTAACTATGGCTACACCTTC CASSPGSGNSNYGYTF
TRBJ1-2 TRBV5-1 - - TGCGCCAGCAGCTTGACAGGACCCTATGGCTACACCTTC CASSLTGPYGYTF
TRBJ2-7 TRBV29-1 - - TGCAGCGTTGTCGAGGGTCTGGCCGAGCAGTACTTC CSVVEGLAEQYF
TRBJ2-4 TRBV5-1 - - TGCGCCAGCAGCTTGGAGGCGGGCATAGCCAAAAACATTCAGTACTTC CASSLEAGIAKNIQYF
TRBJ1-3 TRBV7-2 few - TGTGCCAGCAGCTCACCAGGGGTCTTTGGAAACACCATATATTTT CASSSPGVFGNTIYF
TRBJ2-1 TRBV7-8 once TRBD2 TGTGCCAGCAGCTTATTCCGGACTAGCGGGGGAGGTGAGTTCTTC CASSLFRTSGGGEFF
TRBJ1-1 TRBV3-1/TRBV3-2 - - TGTGCCAGCAGCCTACGCCCCACAGGTGCAGCAGCTTTCTTT CASSLRPTGAAAFF
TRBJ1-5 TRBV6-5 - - TGTGCCAGCAGCGGAGGGACGAACAATCAGCCCCAGCATTTT CASSGGTNNQPQHF
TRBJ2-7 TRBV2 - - TGTGCCAGCAATGATCGGGGATCCTACGAGCAGTACTTC CASNDRGSYEQYF
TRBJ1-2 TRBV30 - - TGTGCCTGGAGTGAAGGGACTGGGCGGCTATTCTATGGCTACACCTTC CAWSEGTGRLFYGYTF
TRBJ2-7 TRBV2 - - TGTGCCAGCAGAGAAGGGGGAGAGGGGCAGTACTTC CASREGGEGQYF
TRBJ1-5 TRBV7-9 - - TGTGCCAGCAGCCCAAACGGTAGGCCCCAGCATTTT CASSPNGRPQHF
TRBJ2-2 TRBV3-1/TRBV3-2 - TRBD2 TGTGCCAGCAGCCAAGGAACGGGGGGGACCGGGGAGCTGTTTTTT CASSQGTGGTGELFF
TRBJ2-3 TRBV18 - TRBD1 TGTGCCAGCTCACCAGGACAGGGCGCAGATACGCAGTATTTT CASSPGQGADTQYF
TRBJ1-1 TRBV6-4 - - TGTGCCAGCAGGGCCCACACTGAAGCTTTCTTT CASRAHTEAFF
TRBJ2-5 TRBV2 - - TGTGCCAGCAGTGCTGAGGCCCAAGAGACCCAGTACTTC CASSAEAQETQYF
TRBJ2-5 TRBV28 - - TGTGCCAGCAGACAGGGACGGCTATTGGGGGAAGAGACCCAGTACTTC CASRQGRLLGEETQYF
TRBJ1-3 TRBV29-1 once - TGCAGCGTTGGTGGGAGGGGAAACACCATATATTTT CSVGGRGNTIYF
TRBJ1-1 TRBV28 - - TGTGCCAGCAGTTTGACAGCCCCCACTGAAGCTTTCTTT CASSLTAPTEAFF
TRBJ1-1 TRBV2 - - TGTGCCAGCAGAGAGACCAGGTGGAACACTGAAGCTTTCTTT CASRETRWNTEAFF
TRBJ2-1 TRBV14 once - TGTGCCAGCAGCCAAGTGGGTTCCAGGGTTTTGGGGCAGTTCTTC CASSQVGSRVLGQFF
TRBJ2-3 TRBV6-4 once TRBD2 TGTGCCAGCAGTTTAGCGGGGGACACAGATACGCAGTATTTT CASSLAGDTDTQYF